The clone carrying this T cell receptor beta chain was observed a handful of times. These data originate in a study of blood T cell repertoires in COVID-19. Study background: Samples taken during acute and convalescent COVID-19 were collected in the United States, Italy and Spain.

Source study methods: Estimation of nucleated cell counts relied on the amplification of reference gene primers. Generated by immunoSEQ multiplex PCR, the TCRdb table keeps only in-frame clones and is missing some. V and J calls and clone size are given by that table; D and trimming were obtained from the DNA. The data contain about 80,000 clones, approximately 79% of them seen just once; the ten biggest clones take up roughly 15%. The CDR3 totals 14 residues. Germline V gives CDR1 MNHNS, CDR2 SASEGT. Trimming took off 3 bases at V and 8 bases at J, with 14 bases between the two ends. The specimen was peripheral blood. The gene calls are TRBV6-1 and TRBJ1-3; possible D gene TRBD1, 6 bases. This TCR derives from an older man with active or convalescent COVID-19. The CDR3 DNA follows: TGTGCCAGCAGTGATACAGGGATCGGAGACACCATATATTTT. This gives the protein CASSDTGIGDTIYF.